This T cell receptor beta chain derives from a study of cytomegalovirus exposure and HLA in healthy donors (dated by TCRdb to 2015 to 2018). Regarding the research as a whole: According to an earlier analysis of 550 to 750 of the donors, 150 million to 200 million T cells yielded roughly 110 million unique TCR beta sequences and 250 to 350 Gb of sequence data. Roughly 290 gigabases of sequencing data and approximately 91 million unique TCR sequences made up an early release that covered over 550 HLA-typed donors. Of the 350 to 400 genotyped donors, about 80% fell in the genetic ancestry cluster associated with self-reported Caucasian donors. The study was designed to test whether signatures of past pathogen exposure could be identified by cataloging public T cell receptors. The study profiled the T cell repertoires of hundreds of subjects by immunosequencing and related them to cytomegalovirus serostatus. Along with the approximately 700-subject first cohort, a separate validation cohort of around 120 different subjects was used. The study combined high-throughput TCR immunosequencing, statistical association of individual TCRs with disease status, and machine learning to predict cytomegalovirus infection status. A later analysis re-analyzed previously published TCR beta repertoires from roughly 630 donors and added high-resolution HLA genotyping to study TCR occurrence patterns. Rather than drawing on any new phenotypic data, the later analysis identified candidate immune exposures from TCR beta sequences and the way those sequences occurred across donors. An earlier analysis of about 620 of the donors applied high-throughput TCR beta sequencing to assess whether each TCR beta V gene segment acted as functional or pseudogenic. Donor age, sex, ethnicity and CMV serostatus were compiled alongside the repertoire data. A later genetic analysis used genome-wide SNP genotypes for about 65% of the roughly 670 donors, treating that subset as a discovery cohort. All discovery cohort repertoires had been generated on a single sequencing platform. Class I and class II HLA loci were covered by the typing at four-digit resolution. The number of donors typed differed by locus, with roughly 620-630 for A, B, C, DRB1 and DQB1, roughly 520 for DQA1, 606 for DPA1, and around 460 for DPB1. A handful of DR-DQ haplotypes were handled as single units for association and clustering because linkage in the cohort was strong. On average, roughly 250,000 unique TCR beta nucleotide sequences were sequenced per donor among 398 genotyped donors of the cohort, with approximately 18% of those sequences being non-productive.

V is cut back by 6 bases and J by 6 bases, with 11 bases in the junction unmatched. CDR1 is given as MDHEN and CDR2 as SYDVKM, both from the germline V gene. From the cysteine up to the phenylalanine, the CDR3 has a length of 15 residues. The entry retains the CDR3 DNA only, 45 bases that are in frame from base 1. The library relied on the immunoSEQ multiplex PCR assay. For the multiplex PCR, a mixture combining 60 forward primers for TCR Vbeta segments and 13 reverse primers for TCR Jbeta segments was used. The CDR3 region of rearranged TCR beta genes was amplified from genomic DNA with a multiplex PCR assay. On the Illumina HiSeq System, the amplified TCR beta libraries were sequenced as 87-base-pair reads. Processing in the source paper ran as follows. In a later analysis, 77 million or so unique TCR beta chains were counted across the roughly 610 repertoires, and about 10 million of these chains were shared by at least two donors. To remove PCR and sequencing errors, raw reads were error-corrected and collapsed into unique sequences using a nearest-neighbor algorithm that merged closely related sequences. To assign V, D and J gene segments, CDR3 sequences were aligned to IMGT reference sequences. For a sequence to be retained, at least a six-nucleotide match to both a V gene segment and a J gene segment was required. A rearrangement was called productive if the CDR3 had no stop codons and remained in frame with V and J, and every other rearrangement was called non-productive. Following IMGT convention, CDR3 was defined as the stretch from the second conserved V-encoded cysteine up to the conserved J-encoded phenylalanine. The earlier analysis of about 610 of the donors excluded any sequence lacking an unambiguous match to a single V gene segment. In an earlier analysis of several hundred of the donors, V segments were called functional above 56.7% productive rearrangements and were called segregating when the between-donor standard deviation exceeded 5%. A statistical classification framework was developed to diagnose cytomegalovirus status using the catalog of TCR beta chain sequences. A later analysis assigned V and J genes by comparing TCR nucleotide sequences with IMGT/GENE-DB human TR gene sequences. In a later analysis, CDR3 sequences and most-parsimonious VDJ recombination scenarios were assigned using the TCRdist pipeline. In a later analysis, each TCR beta chain was defined by its CDR3 amino acid sequence together with its V-gene family, and reads lacking a unique V-gene family were excluded. In a later analysis, around 650 highly shared, low-generation-probability nucleotide sequences were removed to address suspected cross-contamination and a sequencing artifact. A later analysis calculated a clonal expansion index for each public chain from normalized within-repertoire ranks of inferred template counts. Generation probabilities in a later analysis came from a VDJ recombination model fitted to out-of-frame rearrangements, and those results were checked against IGoR. A later analysis scored TCR-TCR, TCR-HLA and TCR-CMV co-occurrence with hypergeometric tests, applying a repertoire-size bias correction to TCR pairs. In a later analysis, false discovery rates were estimated by permuting HLA or CMV assignments 20 times. In a later analysis, co-occurring TCRs were grouped using DBSCAN, with TCRdist sequence similarity added in when clustering inside HLA-allele-positive subsets. For co-occurrence clustering, repertoires with fewer than 30,000 or more than 120,000 public chains were excluded, along with 5 or 6 repertoires with anomalous nucleotide sharing. Not all clones reach the TCRdb copy of this immuneACCESS table, which keeps in-frame sequences only. Checked studies attribute under half of the gap to unresolved V genes and leave the rest unexplained. D and trimming come from the DNA, and the V and J calls and clone size come from that table. Counted in this sample were 100,000 to 150,000 clones; 73% of them appeared once. Jointly, the top ten make up around 2.1% of the sample.

Study-wide findings and limitations: In an earlier analysis of over 550 of the donors, most TCR beta V segments were observed in productive rearrangements about 87% or about 30% of the time, broadly matching IMGT annotations. Most TCR sequences were seen in very few donors, while some public TCRs were found in many individuals. This cohort had only TCR beta chains sequenced, and the lack of alpha or paired-chain data limited which features could be detected. CMV serostatus was the only immune exposure information available for the cohort. When HLA alleles, especially DR and DQ, strongly co-occurred, TCR associations were difficult to assign to individual alleles. According to a later analysis, parvovirus B19, influenza, CMV and Epstein-Barr virus appeared linked to several top co-occurrence clusters. In a later genetic analysis, fewer N-insertions in productive TCRs were reported among donors in an Asian-associated ancestry cluster than the approximately 710-donor mean. Some 15 rarely observed V segments, including chromosome 9 orphons, were excluded from the earlier analysis of several hundred of the donors because counts were too low. According to a later analysis, TCR association rates differed among HLA loci, with DRB1 alleles showing the most associated TCRs and HLA-C alleles showing the fewest. In the study, about 150 TCR beta chains were listed as associated with cytomegalovirus. The presence/absence analyses assumed that sequencing depth was roughly uniform across donors, and that assumption may not be true. According to the authors, the approach could potentially be generalized to other disease states and immunological phenotypes. Most CMV-associated TCR beta chains appeared to be HLA-restricted in a later analysis, and the HLA associations seemed to be driven largely by CMV exposure. Specific HLA alleles were associated with more than 15,000 TCR beta sequences at a false discovery rate of 0.05 in a later analysis. Correlated functional status among segregating V segments might be attributable to linkage disequilibrium, but an unknown experimental factor could not be ruled out. Compared with equally common non-associated chains, HLA-associated TCR beta chains in a later analysis were more clonally expanded and had lower generation probabilities. The classifier was reported to diagnose cytomegalovirus status with high specificity and sensitivity in both the original cohort and the validation cohort. V-gene and J-gene trimming of TCR beta chains was associated with a missense DCLRE1C variant in a later genetic analysis, and the association was replicated in an independent cohort. A few of the identified cytomegalovirus-associated TCR beta chains were confirmed in vitro to be specific for cytomegalovirus antigens. A further reported finding was that TCR beta sequences accurately predicted the HLA-A and HLA-B alleles for most subjects in the first cohort. The sequencing pipeline was judged likely to have produced a cluster of highly shared sequence variants as a technical artifact. Because some donors lacked HLA typing at each locus, the association tests relied only on the typed subset. The 87-base-pair reads could not distinguish some IMGT-functional V segments, including TRBV6-2 and TRBV6-3, so those segments were excluded.

About this clone: There is no known antigen for this receptor. No per-base quality is available; no much larger clone lies one base away.

The cohort consisted of some 730 healthy bone marrow donors. Cohort members were all nominally healthy when sampled, although unrecorded immune exposures were likely present. The donor tested CMV seropositive and was one of the 289 seropositive cohort members. A peripheral blood sample was collected from each donor, and TCR beta sequencing was performed on peripheral blood mononuclear cells. The Qiagen DNeasy Blood Extraction Kit was used to extract genomic DNA from the blood cell samples. The sequencing sample was made of PBMCs. Recombination joined TRBV28 with TRBJ1-1, with 9 bases matching TRBD1. The sequence was collected from a woman between 40 and 55 years old in good health and CMV-seropositive. The DNA is as follows: TGTGCCAGCAGGGTAAGGGGTACAGGGGGCCCTGAAGCTTTCTTT. Protein translation: CASRVRGTGGPEAFF.